This TCR beta chain originates from a study of technical replicates of blood from a few donors. Repertoires were generated with immunoSEQ multiplex PCR, while TCRdb's copy carries only in-frame clones and drops some. The sample has tens of thousands of clones, roughly 94% seen once. Sequencing input: T cells isolated from PBMCs. This receptor was taken from a human donor in good health.

The CDR3 nucleotides are TGCGCCAGCAGCGCCGGGACTAGCGGGAGATACGAGCAGTACTTC. The encoded protein is CASSAGTSGRYEQYF. The chain uses TRBV5-1 and TRBJ2-7; 14 bases align to TRBD2. Germline V gene sequence: CDR1 SGHRS, CDR2 YFSETQ. The trim removed 4 bases at V and 4 bases at J, leaving 4 bases unmatched. The CDR3 loop spans 15 amino acids.